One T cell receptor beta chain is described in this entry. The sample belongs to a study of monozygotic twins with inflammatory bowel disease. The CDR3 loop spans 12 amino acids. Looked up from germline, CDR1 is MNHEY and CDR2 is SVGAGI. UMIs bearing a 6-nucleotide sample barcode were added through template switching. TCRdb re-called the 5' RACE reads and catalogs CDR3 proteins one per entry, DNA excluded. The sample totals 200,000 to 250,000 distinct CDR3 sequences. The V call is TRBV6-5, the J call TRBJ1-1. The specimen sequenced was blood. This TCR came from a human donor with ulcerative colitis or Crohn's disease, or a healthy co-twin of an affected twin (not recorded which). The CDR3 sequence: CASSSINTEAFF.